This T cell receptor beta chain derives from a study of beta chain features in type 1 diabetes. Concerning this clone itself: Its matching antigen is unknown.

Study-wide points: All four CD4+ subsets from Type 1 diabetes patients carried moderately but significantly shorter TCRB CDR3s. The study found fewer insertions and more deletions at VDJ junctions in type 1 diabetes patients.

All of the isolated RNA was reverse transcribed, so expressed TCRB transcripts were sequenced. Data came from immunoSEQ multiplex PCR; TCRdb stores just in-frame clones and leaves some out. The sample has 140,000 to 150,000 clones, about 13% seen once. V shed 10 bases and J shed 2 bases, with 12 bases lying between them. The CDR3 consists of 12 residues. In germline, CDR1 is SGHNT, CDR2 YYREEE (reference sequence). V is TRBV5-4 and J is TRBJ1-2; unclear D gene. The sample consisted of central memory CD4+ T cells from blood. The receptor's source is a man younger than 30 with type 1 diabetes. CDR3 sequence (DNA): TGTGCCCTGGTGGACCTCAACTATGGCTACACCTTC. It specifies CALVDLNYGYTF.